This T cell receptor (beta chain) was identified during a study of blood T cell repertoires in COVID-19. Study information: T cells, B-cell-depleted T cells, or PBMCs supplied cDNA or gDNA.

TCRdb's table, derived via immunoSEQ multiplex PCR, lists solely in-frame clones and lacks some. The sample holds hundreds of thousands of clones, about nine tenths seen once. The CDR3 has 13 residues. The germline V gene encodes CDR1 MNHNY and CDR2 SVGAGI (reference sequence). Germline trimming cut 10 bases from V and 3 bases from J; bases unmatched to any gene: 4. The specimen sequenced was peripheral blood. This receptor was identified in a young man with active or convalescent COVID-19. The chain carries TRBV6-6 and TRBJ1-4; 8 bases map to TRBD1. The CDR3 here is CATGQGANEKLFF. CDR3 sequence (DNA): TGTGCCACAGGACAGGGAGCTAATGAAAAACTGTTTTTT.